This T cell receptor (beta chain) is drawn from a study of blood T cell repertoires in COVID-19. The table came from immunoSEQ multiplex PCR; TCRdb's copy has only in-frame clones and leaves some out. The sample holds about 210,000 clones, 81% seen once. The CDR3 length is 12 residues. V shed 7 bases and J shed 4 bases, with 8 bases lying between them. The V gene's germline CDR1 is LNHDA and CDR2 SQIVND (reference sequence). Sample: PBMCs or T cells enriched from blood (not recorded which). The genes are TRBV19 and TRBJ1-5, with D hard to call. The clonotype comes from a woman aged 45 to 65 with acute COVID-19. This CDR3 reads CASTEQNQPQHF. The CDR3 DNA sequence: TGTGCCAGTACCGAACAGAATCAGCCCCAGCATTTT.